The sequence of this T cell receptor beta chain was determined in a study of blood T cell repertoires in COVID-19. Self-reported history from a screening survey and questionnaire set each donor's cohort. Using immunoSEQ multiplex PCR, the repertoire was profiled, and TCRdb retains in-frame clones only, with some absent. The table shows roughly 260,000 clones, with about 90% occurring only once. This CDR3 region has 13 residues. Germline trimming cut 3 bases from V and 7 bases from J; bases unmatched to any gene: 4. Per the germline V gene, CDR1 is KGHSH and CDR2 is LQKENI. The chain carries TRBV18 and TRBJ2-3; TRBD1 matches at 7 bases. The clonotype comes from a human donor in a cohort exposed to, infected with or recovered from COVID-19 (not recorded which). The donor label of this sample is uncertain. The sequenced sample was PBMCs or T cells enriched from blood (not recorded which). CDR3 DNA sequence: TGTGCCAGCTCACCGGACAGGACCCATACGCAGTATTTT. This translates into CASSPDRTHTQYF.